This TCR beta chain was captured by sequencing in a study of T cell changes during pregnancy in multiple sclerosis. V was shortened by 3 bases and J by 0 bases, with 9 bases between the two germline ends. Per the germline V gene, CDR1 is SGHTA and CDR2 is FQGNSA. The CDR3 covers 14 residues. Profiled with immunoSEQ multiplex PCR; TCRdb holds only in-frame clones, not every one. The table lists some 31,000 clones, roughly 91% of them singletons. Sequencing was performed on CD8+ T cells from peripheral blood mononuclear cells, taken in the second trimester of pregnancy. This TCR was recovered from a female donor in good health, enrolled as a control in a pregnancy study. The chain is built from TRBV7-2 and TRBJ2-7; TRBD1 might be the D (6 bases). The CDR3 DNA reads TGTGCCAGCAGCTTTTACAGGGTCTCCTACGAGCAGTACTTC. Protein product: CASSFYRVSYEQYF. Full variable domain (remainder filled in from reference TRBV7-2 and TRBJ2-7): GAGVSQSPSNKVTEKGKDVELRCDPISGHTALYWYRQSLGQGLEFLIYFQGNSAPDKSGLPSDRFSAERTGGSVSTLTIQRTQQEDSAVYLCASSFYRVSYEQYFGPGTRLTVT.